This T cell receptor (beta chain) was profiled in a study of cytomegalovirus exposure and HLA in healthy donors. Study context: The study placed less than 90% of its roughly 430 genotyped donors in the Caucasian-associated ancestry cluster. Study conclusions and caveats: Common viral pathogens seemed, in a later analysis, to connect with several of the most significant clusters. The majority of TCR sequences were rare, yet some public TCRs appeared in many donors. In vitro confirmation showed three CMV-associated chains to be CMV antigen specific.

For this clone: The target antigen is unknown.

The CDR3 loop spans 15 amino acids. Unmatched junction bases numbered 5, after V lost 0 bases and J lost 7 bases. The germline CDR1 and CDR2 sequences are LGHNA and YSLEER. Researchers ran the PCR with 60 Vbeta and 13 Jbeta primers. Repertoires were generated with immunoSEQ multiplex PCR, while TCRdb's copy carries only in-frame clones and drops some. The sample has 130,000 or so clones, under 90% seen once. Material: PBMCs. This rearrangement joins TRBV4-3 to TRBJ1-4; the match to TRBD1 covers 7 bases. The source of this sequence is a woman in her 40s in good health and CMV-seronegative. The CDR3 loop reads CASSQEGGAGEKLFF. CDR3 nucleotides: TGCGCCAGCAGCCAAGAAGGGGGCGCGGGTGAAAAACTGTTTTTT.